The rows below give T cell receptor beta chains drawn from one sample of a study of post-analysis software for immune sequencing data. A single record per CDR3 protein comes from TCRdb applying MiXCR to the PCR reads. Seen here are a few hundred thousand distinct CDR3 sequences, approximately 33% observed once, and the top ten hold 13%. Sequencing was performed on blood. The receptors originated from a girl aged 5-17 years with multiple sclerosis. Both conserved end residues are part of each CDR3. The D gene is left open where the match is weak. For some rows the clone size is stated as once, few or many, or as a class when expanded; others skip it.

few	TRBJ2-1	TRBV11-3	TRBD1	TGTGCCAGCAGCCTAGATCGCCGGGACAGGGGCAATGAGCAGTTCTTC	CASSLDRRDRGNEQFF
few	TRBJ2-7	TRBV10-3	-	TGTGCCATCAGTGATGGAGGGATCTACGAGCAGTACTTC	CAISDGGIYEQYF
-	TRBJ2-1	TRBV7-3	-	TGTGCCAGCAGCTTAGGGCTAGGGGACTCCGACAATGAGCAGTTCTTC	CASSLGLGDSDNEQFF
-	TRBJ1-2	TRBV6-7	TRBD1	TGTGCCAGCAGTTACTTGTGGACAGGGGGGATCTATGGCTACACCTTC	CASSYLWTGGIYGYTF
-	TRBJ2-2	TRBV7-2	-	TGTGCCAGCAGCGATCCTGACCATTCAGCGAACACCGGGGAGCTGTTTTTT	CASSDPDHSANTGELFF
-	TRBJ1-2	TRBV18	-	TGTGCCAGCTCACCACAGCAGGGAAGAAACTATGGCTACACCTTC	CASSPQQGRNYGYTF
few	TRBJ2-3	TRBV12-3/TRBV12-4	-	TGTGCCAGCAGGACCGGAGGATGGGTAAAGGCAGATACGCAGTATTTT	CASRTGGWVKADTQYF
-	TRBJ2-7	TRBV3-1	-	TGTGCCAGCAGCCAGGGGGCGGACAGCTCCTACGAGCAGTACTTC	CASSQGADSSYEQYF
few	TRBJ2-1	TRBV11-3	-	TGTGCCAGCAGCTTGAAACCGTACAATGAGCAGTTCTTC	CASSLKPYNEQFF
-	TRBJ1-4	TRBV2	TRBD1	TGTGCCAGCAGCGGGACAGTCCTTAATGAAAAACTGTTTTTT	CASSGTVLNEKLFF
-	TRBJ2-1	TRBV7-2	TRBD2	TGTGCCAGCAGCTCCCGGACTAGCGGGGGGACCTCCTACAATGAGCAGTTCTTC	CASSSRTSGGTSYNEQFF
-	TRBJ2-1	TRBV20-1	TRBD2	TGCAGTGCTAGAGTGCCCAGCGGGGGGTACAATGAGCAGTTCTTC	CSARVPSGGYNEQFF
-	TRBJ2-2	TRBV6-2/TRBV6-3	TRBD1	TGTGCCAGCAGTGGGACAGGAAACACCGGGGAGCTGCTTTTT	CASSGTGNTGELLF
-	TRBJ1-1	TRBV12-3/TRBV12-4	-	TGTGCCAGCAGCCGAAGACGCGACACTGAAGCTTTCTTT	CASSRRRDTEAFF
-	TRBJ2-7	TRBV12-3/TRBV12-4	-	TGTGCCAGCAGTTTAGCGGGCAGCTGCGAGCAGTACTTC	CASSLAGSCEQYF
few	TRBJ1-2	TRBV7-2	-	TGTGCCAGCAGCTTGCGCCACTACAGGGATTGGTATGGCTACACCTTC	CASSLRHYRDWYGYTF
few	TRBJ2-1	TRBV7-9	-	TGTGCCAGCAGCTTAGACCAGGGGGGACAGTTCTTC	CASSLDQGGQFF
-	TRBJ1-2	TRBV29-1	-	-	CRVGGRDYGCTF
-	TRBJ2-4	TRBV7-2	-	TGTACCAGCAGCAAACAGGGTTTGGTGCAGTACTTC	CTSSKQGLVQYF
few	TRBJ2-5	TRBV11-2	-	TGTGCCAGCAGCCCCACCGGAGGGGCAACAAGGGAGCAGTACTTC	CASSPTGGATREQYF
-	TRBJ1-1	TRBV11-2	-	TGTGCCAGCAGCTTAAACAGACGGGGGCGCCTAGGGAAGGGTGCGGGCACTGAAGCTTTCTTT	CASSLNRRGRLGKGAGTEAFF
few	TRBJ2-7	TRBV11-2	TRBD1	TGTGCCAGCAGCTTAGGGACAGGTCATTTCGAGCAGTACTTC	CASSLGTGHFEQYF
-	TRBJ1-5	TRBV3-1	-	TGTGCCAGCAGCCAAGCAGGGTACAATCAGCCCCAGCATTTT	CASSQAGYNQPQHF
few	TRBJ2-1	TRBV6-2/TRBV6-3	TRBD1	TGTGCCAGCAGACCGACAGGGGTCCCCTACAATGAGCAGTTCTTC	CASRPTGVPYNEQFF
many	TRBJ1-4	TRBV7-9	TRBD1	TGTGCCAGCGGGACCCGGGGACAGGGAAACGAAAAACTGTTTTTT	CASGTRGQGNEKLFF
-	TRBJ2-1	TRBV5-1	-	TGCGCCAGCAGCGGAGGGCCTAACAATGAGCAGTTCTTC	CASSGGPNNEQFF
-	TRBJ2-1	TRBV24-1	TRBD2	TGTGCCACCAGTCATCGGACTAGCGACAATAAGCAGTTCTTC	CATSHRTSDNKQFF
-	TRBJ1-2	TRBV9	TRBD1	TGTGCCAGCAGCGGAACCGGGACAGTGCGCTATGGCTACACCTTC	CASSGTGTVRYGYTF
-	TRBJ2-7	TRBV20-1	-	TGCAGTGCTAACTCCGGGCCCAAAGATTACAATGAGCAGTACTTC	CSANSGPKDYNEQYF
-	TRBJ1-1	TRBV7-2	-	TGTGCCAGCAGCTTAGGCAGTTATTGGGGAACTTTCTTT	CASSLGSYWGTFF
-	TRBJ1-1	TRBV6-5	-	TGTGCCAGCAGTTACTCGGTAGGTGGAGGAACTGAAGCTTTCTTT	CASSYSVGGGTEAFF
-	TRBJ2-7	TRBV6-6	-	TGTGCCAGCAGTTACCTCCCCGACATCTACGAGCAGTACTTC	CASSYLPDIYEQYF
once	TRBJ1-1	TRBV12-3/TRBV12-4	-	TGTGCCAGCAGTCCTAACACCAATCGGGTGAACACTAAAGCTTTCTTT	CASSPNTNRVNTKAFF
few	TRBJ1-5	TRBV12-3/TRBV12-4	-	TGTGCCAGCAGTCCATTGACCCACAGAGGACAGCCCCAGCATTTT	CASSPLTHRGQPQHF
-	TRBJ2-5	TRBV14	-	TGTGCCAGCAGCCCCTGGGGGGAGACCCAGTACTTC	CASSPWGETQYF
-	TRBJ2-5	TRBV21-1	-	TGTGCCAGCAGCGAAGAGGCCCGCCAAGAGACCCAGTACTTC	CASSEEARQETQYF
-	TRBJ2-7	TRBV7-2	-	TGTGCCAGCAGCTTAGTGGTTGGAGAGGAAGGTGAGCAGTACTTC	CASSLVVGEEGEQYF
few	TRBJ1-5	TRBV12-3/TRBV12-4	TRBD1	TGTGCCAGCAGCCCTGGACAGGGACAACATCAGCCCCAGCATTTT	CASSPGQGQHQPQHF
-	TRBJ1-1	TRBV29-1	TRBD1	TGCAGCGTTTCCCCCGGGACAGGGTACACTGAAGCTTTCTTT	CSVSPGTGYTEAFF
-	TRBJ2-6	TRBV19	-	TGTGCCATTAGAGACCCGTCTGGGGCCAACGTCCTGACTTTC	CAIRDPSGANVLTF